This TCR beta chain derives from a study of tumor-infiltrating lymphocytes in primary liver carcinoma. Germline lookup yields CDR1 MNHEY and CDR2 SVGAGI. The CDR3 totals 15 residues. Co-extraction of both nucleic acids (RNA and DNA) used 20-30 mg of unsorted bulk tissue. In regard to this clonotype: A read error may account for a junction end that differs from germline.

Constant-region priming of roughly 490 ng total RNA yielded TCR beta cDNA. Slightly modified ARM-PCR, run as three nested multiplex PCR rounds, produced the TCR beta libraries. PCR rounds one and two used TRBV1-TRBV30 forward primers with a C-beta reverse primer for around 9 cycles each. TCRdb called the multiplex PCR reads again in MiXCR, with one record for every CDR3 protein. The table shows 75,000 to 90,000 distinct CDR3 sequences, with over 60% occurring only once. The specimen was liver tumor tissue from sampling region 1. Documented subset: tumor region T1, superior pole. This sequence originates from a man aged 40-50 years with primary liver carcinoma and hepatitis B virus infection. The chain recombines TRBV6-5 with TRBJ2-3, with 11 bases that match TRBD1. CDR3 sequence: CASSRTGGEWDKQYF. The CDR3 coding sequence is TGTGCCAGCAGCCGGACAGGGGGCGAGTGGGATAAGCAGTATTTT.